The 32 T cell receptor beta chains in this list originate from one sample, sequenced in a study of CD8+CD57+ T cells in acquired aplastic anemia. It was genomic DNA that served as the template for profiling TCR beta VDJ and CDR3. TCRdb re-derived calls from the reads in MiXCR, one entry per CDR3 protein. The sample shows about 190,000 distinct CDR3 sequences, 64% of them seen only once. Source material: sorted CD4+, CD8+, or CD8+CD57+ T cells (not recorded which) from PBMCs. These receptors were taken from a human donor with severe aplastic anemia or a healthy control (not recorded which).

This clonotype occurred a few times. This chain links TRBV29-1 with TRBJ2-5; D possibly matches TRBD1 or TRBD2 (5 bases each). Germline V gene data show CDR1 as SQVTM and CDR2 as ANQGSEA. Trimming left V 1 base short and J 2 bases short, with 11 bases between. CDR3 length: 14 amino acids. This chain's CDR3 is CSVEGGPGQETQYF. The CDR3 bases are TGCAGCGTTGAAGGCGGGCCAGGGCAAGAGACCCAGTACTTC.

The V gene is TRBV12-3 or TRBV12-4, the J gene TRBJ2-2, with 11 bases that match TRBD2. The CDR3 consists of 15 residues. After removal of 8 bases from V and 6 bases from J, the junction contained 8 bases not matched to a gene. The CDR3 protein is CASAGLAGGSGELFF. CDR3 DNA: TGTGCCAGCGCCGGCCTAGCGGGAGGATCCGGGGAGCTGTTTTTT.

The chain has TRBV15 and TRBJ1-1, with TRBD1 matching over 10 bases. The CDR3 covers 18 residues. Germline loops: CDR1 LNHNV, CDR2 YYDKDF (reference sequence). V lost 4 bases to trimming and J lost 4 bases; unmatched junction nucleotides: 15. DNA of the CDR3: TGTGCCACCAGCACTCCTTTATGGACAGGGGGAACGGGCACTGAAGCTTTCTTT. Protein: CATSTPLWTGGTGTEAFF.

This clonotype appeared once. V gene TRBV25-1 combines with J gene TRBJ1-1; TRBD1 is a possible D gene (6 bases). The CDR3 spans 13 residues. The germline V and J ends were trimmed by 5 bases and 5 bases, with 12 bases remaining between them. The germline CDR1 and CDR2 sequences are MGHDK and SYGVNS. CDR3 sequence reads: CASSTGLGTEAFF. The CDR3, as DNA: TGTGCCAGCAGTACAGGGCTTGGGACTGAAGCTTTCTTT.

About this clonotype itself: The final CDR3 position lacks the conserved phenylalanine or tryptophan, pointing to a likely read error. V gene TRBV7-9 combines with J gene TRBJ2-2; 9 bases line up with TRBD2. This CDR3 has 14 amino acids. In germline, CDR1 is SEHNR, CDR2 FQNEAQ (reference sequence). The ends lost 6 bases at V and 7 bases at J; junction bases unmatched: 6. For the CDR3, the DNA is TGTGCCAGCAGTGCCAGCGGGGGGAACGGGGAGCTGTTTCTT. This encodes CASSASGGNGELFL.

Comment on this clonotype: Without the conserved terminal phenylalanine or tryptophan, this CDR3 likely stems from a read error. The V gene is TRBV4-3, the J gene TRBJ2-3; 7 nucleotides line up with TRBD2. The length of the CDR3 is 16 residues. Looked up from germline, CDR1 is LGHNA and CDR2 is YSLEER. V trimming: 1 base; J trimming: 2 bases; junction bases outside the gene matches: 6. The CDR3 region has the DNA TGCGCCAGCAGCCAAGTCCCCGGGACTATCACAGATACGCAGTATTCT. It is translated as CASSQVPGTITDTQYS.

This clonotype came up many times. This rearrangement joins TRBV20-1 to TRBJ2-7; D unclear. Trimming took off 0 bases at V and 3 bases at J, with 9 bases between the two ends. The CDR3 is made up of 13 amino acids. The germline CDR1 and CDR2 sequences are DFQATT and SNEGSKA (reference sequence). The CDR3 nucleotides read TGCAGTGCTAGAGATGCGGCAGACTACGAGCAGTACTTC. It is translated as CSARDAADYEQYF.

The genes are TRBV12-3 or TRBV12-4 and TRBJ2-6, with TRBD1 matching over 9 bases. Unmatched junction bases numbered 17, after V lost 7 bases and J lost 4 bases. The CDR3 has 19 amino acids. The CDR3 here is CASTIWTRGTGTGANVLTF. The CDR3 DNA reads as TGTGCCAGCACCATTTGGACGAGGGGGACAGGGACAGGGGCCAACGTCCTGACTTTC.

In its sample, this clonotype was seen many times. V usage is TRBV5-1 and J usage is TRBJ1-4; D unresolved. CDR3 length equals 15 residues. V was shortened by 1 base and J by 5 bases, with 12 bases between the two germline ends. Germline V gene lookup returns CDR1 SGHRS and CDR2 YFSETQ. In DNA, the CDR3 is TGCGCCAGCAGCTTGCTATGGGAAGGGAATGAAAAACTGTTTTTT. Encoded protein: CASSLLWEGNEKLFF.

The chain uses TRBV7-9 and TRBJ2-1; D unclear. This CDR3 contains 14 residues. CDR1 SEHNR and CDR2 FQNEAQ come from the germline V gene (reference sequence). Trimming took off 1 base at V and 2 bases at J, with 6 bases between the two ends. For the CDR3, the DNA is TGTGCCAGCAGCTTAGTCCAGCCCTACAATGAGCAGTTCTTC. This gives the protein CASSLVQPYNEQFF.

The chain recombines TRBV15 with TRBJ2-3; 7 nucleotides line up with TRBD2. This CDR3 has 17 amino acids. Germline CDR1 reads LNHNV; CDR2 reads YYDKDF (reference sequence). The J segment lost 0 bases and the V segment lost 4 bases, leaving 10 bases of the junction unmatched. The CDR3 loop is CATSKKGGRTSTDTQYF. CDR3 DNA sequence: TGTGCCACCAGCAAAAAAGGCGGGAGAACTAGCACAGATACGCAGTATTTT.

As to this clonotype: Being one base from a much bigger clone, this may be a read error. The CDR3 nucleotides are TGTGCCAGCAGTTCTCTACTCGGACAGGGACACGAGCAGTACTTC. This gives the protein CASSSLLGQGHEQYF. The genes are TRBV28 and TRBJ2-7, with 8 bases that match TRBD1. Trimming cost V 4 bases and J 5 bases; bases outside gene matches: 10. The CDR3 is 15 residues long. CDR1 MDHEN and CDR2 SYDVKM come from the germline V gene.

The V and J genes are TRBV4-2 and TRBJ2-5, with TRBD2 as a possible D gene (6 bases). V gave up 4 bases and J gave up 5 bases, with 20 bases separating them. Germline CDR1 reads LGHNA; CDR2 reads YNFKEQ. This CDR3 has 16 amino acids. CDR3 sequence (DNA): TGTGCCAGCAGCCCATTAGTGGAGGGATCCTACGAGACCCAGTACTTC. As protein: CASSPLVEGSYETQYF.

On this clonotype itself: Germline and junction disagree at one end, which may indicate a read error. The chain joins TRBV20-1 to TRBJ2-7, with D possibly TRBD2 on 5 matching bases. CDR1 DFQATT and CDR2 SNEGSKA come from the germline V gene (reference sequence). The CDR3 has 15 residues. CDR3 in DNA: TGCAGTGCTAGAGATCAAGAGCCGAGGGCCTACGGGCAGTACTTC. Translation: CSARDQEPRAYGQYF.

The rearrangement uses TRBV10-3 and TRBJ2-1; no reliable D call. CDR1 and CDR2 (germline): ENHRY, SYGVKD. The CDR3 is 16 residues long. Trimming left V 4 bases short and J 0 bases short, with 13 bases between. CDR3 sequence (DNA): TGTGCCATCAGTGCTTGGGTAACAAACTCCTACAATGAGCAGTTCTTC. It codes for CAISAWVTNSYNEQFF.

V is TRBV20-1 and J is TRBJ1-2; 7 positions match TRBD1. V shed 6 bases and J 8 bases; nucleotides not matched to a gene: 9. The length of the CDR3 is 12 residues. Per germline, CDR1 DFQATT and CDR2 SNEGSKA (reference sequence). CDR3 DNA sequence: TGCAGTGCCACGGTCAGGGGGGTCGGCTACACCTTC. Translated, it gives CSATVRGVGYTF.

The J gene is TRBJ1-2, the V gene TRBV10-3; TRBD1 matches 8 bases. Germline values: CDR1 ENHRY, CDR2 SYGVKD. V lost 6 bases to trimming and J lost 6 bases; unmatched junction nucleotides: 6. The CDR3 is 13 residues long. The CDR3, as DNA: TGTGCCATCAGGCCGGACAGGGAAGATGGCTACACCTTC. Translation gives CAIRPDREDGYTF.

The chain joins TRBV7-9 to TRBJ2-7; D remains unclear. Germline CDR1 SEHNR, CDR2 FQNEAQ (reference sequence). The CDR3 runs to 11 residues. The V end was cut by 3 bases, the J end by 6 bases, with 6 bases between. CDR3 loop: CASSFQSEQYF. As DNA, the CDR3 is TGTGCCAGCAGCTTTCAGAGCGAGCAGTACTTC.

This chain uses TRBV7-2 with TRBJ1-2; 9 bases fit TRBD1. V lost 5 bases and J lost 3; bases outside the gene matches: 7. The V gene's germline CDR1 is SGHTA and CDR2 FQGNSA. This CDR3 has 15 amino acids. The CDR3 DNA follows: TGTGCCAGCAGCCCTGGACAGGGGATCGACTATGGCTACACCTTC. Translation: CASSPGQGIDYGYTF. Combining the CDR3 with reference TRBV7-2 and TRBJ1-2 gives the whole variable domain GAGVSQSPSNKVTEKGKDVELRCDPISGHTALYWYRQSLGQGLEFLIYFQGNSAPDKSGLPSDRFSAERTGGSVSTLTIQRTQQEDSAVYLCASSPGQGIDYGYTFGSGTRLTVV.

This clonotype was seen ten or more times. This chain joins TRBV6-6 and TRBJ2-5; the match to TRBD2 covers 16 bases. CDR3 length: 18 amino acids. Looked up from germline, CDR1 is MNHNY and CDR2 is SVGAGI (reference sequence). J gave up 2 bases and V 6 bases, and 9 bases lay outside the gene matches. The CDR3 region is CASRPGLAGGLGQETQYF. In DNA form, the CDR3 reads TGTGCCAGCAGGCCGGGACTAGCGGGGGGGCTGGGTCAAGAGACCCAGTACTTC.

This clonotype occurred a few times. The gene calls are TRBV29-1 and TRBJ2-1; 7 nucleotides line up with TRBD2. J gave up 8 bases and V 5 bases, and 9 bases lay outside the gene matches. CDR3 length equals 13 residues. The germline gives CDR1 SQVTM, CDR2 ANQGSEA. CDR3 residues: CSVSRTSSDEQFF. In DNA form, the CDR3 reads TGCAGCGTTTCCCGGACTAGTTCGGATGAGCAGTTCTTC.

This chain uses TRBV5-1 with TRBJ2-7, with a possible D match to TRBD1 (6 bases). The CDR3 is made up of 16 amino acids. V lost 4 bases and J lost 0, with 17 bases in between. The germline CDR1 and CDR2 sequences are SGHRS and YFSETQ. CDR3 region: CASSPRGRGYSYEQYF. The CDR3 coding sequence is TGCGCCAGCAGCCCCCGGGGCAGGGGTTACTCCTACGAGCAGTACTTC.

This chain links TRBV7-3 with TRBJ1-1; TRBD1 might be the D (5 bases). Germline loops: CDR1 SGHTA, CDR2 FQGTGA. This CDR3 comprises 14 residues. The V end was cut by 5 bases, the J end by 4 bases, with 14 bases between. The CDR3 is CASSPQGWGTEAFF. The CDR3 coding sequence is TGTGCCAGCAGCCCGCAGGGTTGGGGCACTGAAGCTTTCTTT.

Ten or more counts support this clonotype. CDR3 region: CASSYSDGPQETQYF. Here the CDR3 DNA reads TGTGCCAGCAGTTACTCCGACGGTCCACAAGAGACCCAGTACTTC. The chain joins TRBV6-6 to TRBJ2-5; D ambiguous. Germline CDR1 and CDR2: MNHNY and SVGAGI (reference sequence). The V end was cut by 0 bases, the J end by 2 bases, with 10 bases between. The CDR3 is 15 amino acids.

The gene calls are TRBV6-6 and TRBJ2-3, with D unclear. Trimming took 5 bases from V and 2 from J, leaving 14 bases between them. This CDR3 is built from 15 residues. CDR1 MNHNY and CDR2 SVGAGI come from the germline V gene (reference sequence). This CDR3 is CASSLILSYTDTQYF. CDR3 bases: TGTGCCAGCAGTCTTATTCTCAGTTACACAGATACGCAGTATTTT.

The chain recombines TRBV12-3 or TRBV12-4 with TRBJ2-5; 9 nucleotides align to TRBD1. The CDR3 runs 14 residues. V was clipped by 10 bases and J by 4 bases; unmatched bases: 10. CDR3 sequence: CATLWGQGGETQYF. CDR3 in DNA: TGTGCCACCCTTTGGGGACAGGGTGGAGAGACCCAGTACTTC.

In the case of this clonotype: A much larger clonotype is one base distant, so this may be a read error. The chain combines TRBV6-5 with TRBJ1-1; TRBD1 is a possible D gene (5 bases). Germline CDR1 and CDR2: MNHEY and SVGAGI. This CDR3 contains 17 residues. V lost 1 base and J 1 base, leaving 16 bases between the germline ends. The CDR3 protein is CASSYFIGHGQNTEAFF. CDR3 DNA: TGTGCCAGCAGTTACTTTATAGGACATGGTCAGAACACTGAAGCTTTCTTT.

V and J are TRBV5-1 and TRBJ2-2; 13 positions agree with TRBD2. CDR1 and CDR2 (germline): SGHRS, YFSETQ. V shed 4 bases, J shed 6 bases, and the junction held 3 bases outside the gene matches. This CDR3 is built from 15 residues. The CDR3 DNA sequence: TGCGCCAGCAGCCCGGGACTAGCGGGGTCCGGGGAGCTGTTTTTT. Its protein product is CASSPGLAGSGELFF.

This clonotype was seen at least ten times. This rearrangement joins TRBV19 to TRBJ1-4, with TRBD1 matching over 7 bases. CDR1 and CDR2 (germline): LNHDA, SQIVND (reference sequence). The trim removed 6 bases at V and 7 bases at J, leaving 14 bases unmatched. The CDR3 totals 16 residues. CDR3 coding DNA: TGTGCCAGTAGGGAAACTTTAGGGGGCGGCGGTGAAAAACTGTTTTTT. Translation gives CASRETLGGGGEKLFF.

This sequence joins TRBV2 and TRBJ2-5, with D possibly being TRBD2 (5 bases). The CDR3 is made up of 14 amino acids. V was shortened by 9 bases and J by 7 bases, with 21 bases between the two germline ends. CDR1 is SNHLY, CDR2 FYNNEI, per germline. The CDR3 here is CASSSAAAPGTQYF. The CDR3 DNA reads as TGTGCCAGTAGTAGCGCGGCAGCTCCAGGGACCCAGTACTTC.

In this sample, this clonotype turned up many times. This chain uses TRBV9 with TRBJ1-4; D perhaps matches TRBD1 (6 bases). Trimming removed 2 bases at V and 1 base at J, with 15 bases between. Looked up from germline, CDR1 is SGDLS and CDR2 is YYNGEE. The CDR3 is 17 amino acids. CDR3 bases: TGTGCCAGCAGCGTGTCATCCGGGGGCAGAACTAATGAAAAACTGTTTTTT. Translation: CASSVSSGGRTNEKLFF.

The chain has TRBV15 and TRBJ2-5, with 9 bases that match TRBD1. The CDR3 totals 16 residues. The V gene end was trimmed by 3 bases and the J gene end by 5 bases; junction bases not matched to a gene: 10. Germline V gene sequence: CDR1 LNHNV, CDR2 YYDKDF (reference sequence). CDR3 loop: CATSSRLQGARETQYF. The CDR3 nucleotides are TGTGCCACCAGCAGCAGATTACAGGGGGCGAGGGAGACCCAGTACTTC. Combining the CDR3 with reference TRBV15 and TRBJ2-5 gives the whole variable domain DAMVIQNPRYQVTQFGKPVTLSCSQTLNHNVMYWYQQKSSQAPKLLFHYYDKDFNNEADTPDNFQSRRPNTSFCFLDIRSPGLGDTAMYLCATSSRLQGARETQYFGPGTRLLVL.